The present T cell receptor (beta chain) was sequenced within a study of T cells after yellow fever vaccination (dated by TCRdb to the late 2010s). Turning to the overall study: The SMART-Seq v4 Ultra Low Input RNA kit was used to prepare libraries from fractions with low cell numbers. Two healthy male donors, one aged 18 to 30 and one aged 30 to 40 years, made up the cohort. Blood was drawn at multiple timepoints before and after primary and secondary immunization, with bulk PBMC replicates and cell subsets isolated. To track T-cell clones before and after primary and booster YFV17D yellow fever vaccination, bulk TCR alpha and beta repertoires were sequenced longitudinally.

Instrument on record: Illumina NovaSeq 6000. Synthesis of TCR cDNA relied on 5'RACE template switching, a step that introduced a universal primer site along with unique molecular identifiers. Priming of cDNA synthesis was performed from both the TCR alpha and TCR beta constant segments. Libraries were amplified in two PCR steps, with sample barcodes and sequencing adapters added in the second step. Sequencing of libraries was performed on Illumina HiSeq 2500 (2x100 bp) or NovaSeq (2x150 bp). In the paper's pipeline: MIGEC handled demultiplexing of reads and collapsing into UMI consensus sequences, while MiXCR performed V(D)J alignment. Using edgeR on replicate PBMC samples, clonotypes were called vaccine-responding if FDR was below 0.01 and the log2 fold change was above 5 up to day 15. Each bulk clonotype was labeled CD4 or CD8 based on which sequenced repertoire, CD4 or CD8, contained the clonotype at higher abundance. Using fastp at Q25 and MiXCR, TCRdb reprocessed the public reads and kept productive beta chains. Every entry covers one CDR3 protein and lists the most common genes and DNA from its rows. TCRdb, not the authors, supplied the V and J calls. Present in this sample are hundreds of thousands of distinct CDR3 sequences, around 4.9% of which were seen just once. The ten largest clones represent around 3.5% of the sample.

Read against the paper, the sample's treatment or condition label means: live attenuated yellow fever vaccine strain. A standard Ficoll-Paque protocol was used to isolate PBMCs from peripheral blood. Dynabeads CD4 and CD8 positive selection kits were used to isolate the CD4 and CD8 T-cell fractions. TriZol was used to extract RNA from bulk PBMCs, from CD4 and CD8 fractions, and from dextramer-positive and dextramer-negative fractions. The CDR3, cysteine through phenylalanine, is 14 amino acids long. Of all the DNA, just the CDR3 is kept, 42 bases in frame from base 1. Trimming at the junction amounts to 5 bases on V and 1 base on J, and the germline ends lie 11 bases apart. From the germline V gene, CDR1 is SNHLY and CDR2 is FYNNEI. A remark on this clonotype: No cognate antigen has been identified for it. No base quality information exists; no much larger clone differs at one position.

The investigation overall reported the following: After the booster, most of the clones that had expanded following primary vaccination were detected again (roughly 97% of CD4 and around nine tenths of CD8), which suggests that memory was broadly maintained. A small share of clonotypes was detected in both CD4 and CD8 compartments, with the overlap likely arising from convergent recombination. Compared with the primary T-cell response, the secondary T-cell response was faster but weaker, reaching its peak on day 5 rather than on day 15. Only two donors were included in the study, so the extent to which the findings can be generalized is limited. Because abundant contaminating clonotypes from the bulk population could be contained in FACS-sorted repertoires, computational filtering was required.

The input for sequencing was CD4+ T cells sorted from PBMCs, taken on the day of the yellow fever booster vaccination. The source is a man younger than 30 who received the YFV17D yellow fever vaccine. The chain uses TRBV2 and TRBJ2-5; the D gene is not confidently resolved. The CDR3 reads CASSSRMFQETQYF. The DNA reads as follows: TGTGCCAGCAGTTCCAGAATGTTCCAAGAGACCCAGTACTTC.